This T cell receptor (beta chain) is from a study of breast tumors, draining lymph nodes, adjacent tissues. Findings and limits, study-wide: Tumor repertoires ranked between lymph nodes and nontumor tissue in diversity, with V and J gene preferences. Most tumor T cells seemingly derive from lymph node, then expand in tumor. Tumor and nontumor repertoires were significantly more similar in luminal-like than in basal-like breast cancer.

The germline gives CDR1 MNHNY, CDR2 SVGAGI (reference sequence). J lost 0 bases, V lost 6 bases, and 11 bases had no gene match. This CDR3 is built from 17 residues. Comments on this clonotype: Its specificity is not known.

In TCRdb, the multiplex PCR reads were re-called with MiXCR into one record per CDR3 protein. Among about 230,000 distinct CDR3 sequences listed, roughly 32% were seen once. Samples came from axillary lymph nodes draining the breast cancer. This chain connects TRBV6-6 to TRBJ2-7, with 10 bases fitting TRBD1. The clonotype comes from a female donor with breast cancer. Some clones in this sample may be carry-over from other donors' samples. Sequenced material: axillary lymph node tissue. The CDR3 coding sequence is TGTGCCAGCAGCCCTAACCGGGACAGGGGCCGCTCCTACGAGCAGTACTTC. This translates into CASSPNRDRGRSYEQYF.